This T cell receptor beta chain originates from a study of shared clonotypes between healthy human individuals. General study points: It was observed that roughly 5.4% of naive CD4 clonotypes were shared across several donors. The four-donor shared clonotypes exceeded non-shared clonotypes in generation probability, with non-shared ones scoring lower.

This table comes from immunoSEQ multiplex PCR, and its TCRdb copy is limited to in-frame clones, with some not included. This table holds about 2.4 million clones, 93% found once. CD4+ cells yielded CD45RA+ naive and CD45RA-negative memory subsets. Trimming pared 2 bases from V and 14 bases from J, leaving 19 bases between. Looked up from germline, CDR1 is MDHEN and CDR2 is SYDVKM. The CDR3 totals 14 residues. Concerning this clone: Its cognate antigen is unknown.

This sequence originates from a man between 18 and 29 years old in good health. Some clones in this sample may be carry-over from other donors' samples. The genes are TRBV28 and TRBJ2-1; D might be TRBD2 (6 bases). The sample comprised naive CD4+ T cells from PBMCs. Regarding subset: CD45RA+ positively selected. CDR3 nucleotide sequence: TGTGCCAGCAGTTTAGTGGGAGGTCCGGCCGAGGAGTTCTTC. Its translation is CASSLVGGPAEEFF. The variable domain in full, completed from reference TRBV28 and TRBJ2-1, reads DVKVTQSSRYLVKRTGEKVFLECVQDMDHENMFWYRQDPGLGLRLIYFSYDVKMKEKGDIPEGYSVSREKKERFSLILESASTNQTSMYLCASSLVGGPAEEFFGPGTRLTVL.